One T cell receptor (beta chain) is described in this entry. TCRdb re-called the RT-PCR reads with MiXCR, one entry per CDR3 protein. The sample yields about 680,000 distinct CDR3 sequences, around 14% seen once. In germline, CDR1 is DFQATT, CDR2 SNEGSKA (reference sequence). The CDR3 runs to 13 residues. V was shortened by 5 bases and J by 7 bases, with 12 bases between the two germline ends. Source material: memory CD4+ T cells from blood. The chain links TRBV20-1 to TRBJ1-6, with D perhaps TRBD1 (6 bases). The receptor was derived from a female donor in good health, serving as a healthy control. This CDR3 reads CSAPGTPNSPLHF. The CDR3, as DNA: TGCAGTGCTCCCGGGACACCAAATTCACCCCTCCACTTT.